This TCR beta chain was sequenced in a study of T cells after yellow fever vaccination. Study-wide background: With SMART-Seq v4 Ultra Low Input, the fractions containing low cell numbers were prepared.

Each CDR3 protein gets one entry after TCRdb re-called the 5' RACE reads with MiXCR. The sample contains about 340,000 distinct CDR3 sequences, roughly an eighth of which appear only once. This clonotype was seen more than once but under ten times. What it recognizes is unknown. Trimming left V 6 bases short and J 3 bases short, with 11 bases between. The germline CDR1 and CDR2 sequences are SQVTM and ANQGSEA. This CDR3 region has 12 residues. Study conclusions and caveats: Primary-vaccination clones mostly resurfaced post-booster (96% CD4, roughly 90% CD8).

The chain is built from TRBV29-1 and TRBJ2-5, with D possibly matching TRBD1 (5 bases). The input for sequencing was CD4+ T cells sorted from PBMCs, taken 15 days after the yellow fever booster vaccination. The TCR was taken from a man aged 18 to 29 who received the YFV17D yellow fever vaccine. CDR3 protein: CSVTDDKETQYF. For the CDR3, the DNA is TGCAGCGTGACAGATGATAAAGAGACCCAGTACTTC.